The T cell receptor (beta chain) under discussion was sequenced for a study of blood T cell repertoires in COVID-19. Overall study: Nucleic acid was either cDNA or gDNA, and it came from T cells, B-cell-depleted T cells, or PBMCs.

Method: immunoSEQ multiplex PCR; TCRdb's copy keeps in-frame clones and lacks some. The data contain fewer than 200,000 clones, 84% of them singletons. V was pared by 4 bases and J by 4 bases, with 16 bases of the junction left unmatched. The CDR3 is 18 residues long. Germline assignment: CDR1 SGHRS and CDR2 YFSETQ. This receptor was identified in a man in his fifties or sixties who had recovered from COVID-19. The sequenced sample was PBMCs or T cells enriched from blood (not recorded which). The chain recombines TRBV5-1 with TRBJ1-2; TRBD1 agrees at 10 bases. CDR3 protein: CASSLAKPGQGNFYGYTF. CDR3 nucleotide sequence: TGCGCCAGCAGCCTGGCGAAACCGGGACAGGGGAATTTCTATGGCTACACCTTC.